Presented here are 24 T cell receptor beta chains from one specimen sequenced in a study of T cells in Graves' hyperthyroidism and ophthalmopathy. Regions amplified from RNA transcripts were the TCR beta CDR3 regions. Initially, a first-round RT-PCR of the TCR CDR3 employed the HTBI primer set. TCRdb ran MiXCR on the multiplex PCR reads and lists one entry per CDR3 protein. The sample shows around 440,000 distinct CDR3 sequences, around 14% of them seen only once. The sequencing sample was made of blood. These receptors all come from a woman aged 18-29 years with Graves' hyperthyroidism.

The chain links TRBV28 to TRBJ1-5; 11 nucleotides line up with TRBD1. Germline CDR1 reads MDHEN; CDR2 reads SYDVKM. The V and J ends lost 9 bases and 2 bases, in that order; junction bases with no gene match: 6. CDR3 length: 15 residues. The CDR3 nucleotides are TGTGCCAGTAGGACAGGGGGCGCGGGCAATCAGCCCCAGCATTTT. It specifies CASRTGGAGNQPQHF.

The CDR3 is CSATDSLREDIQYF. In DNA form, the CDR3 reads TGCAGTGCGACCGACAGCCTCCGCGAAGACATTCAGTACTTC. The chain combines TRBV20-1 with TRBJ2-4, with TRBD1 as a possible D gene (5 bases). The germline V gene has CDR1 DFQATT and CDR2 SNEGSKA (reference sequence). The CDR3 has 14 amino acids. Between the trimmed V and J ends, which lost 6 bases and 8 bases, there was a span of 20 bases.

A few counts support this clonotype. The genes are TRBV20-1 and TRBJ1-5; no definite D call. The ends were cut back, 1 base at V and 0 bases at J, with 13 bases in the middle. Germline CDR1 reads DFQATT; CDR2 reads SNEGSKA (reference sequence). The CDR3 spans 16 residues. This CDR3 is CSARGTSLYSNQPQHF. The CDR3 DNA is TGCAGTGCTAGAGGGACCAGCCTCTATAGCAATCAGCCCCAGCATTTT.

The V and J genes are TRBV7-2 and TRBJ1-3; D unclear. Germline V lookup: CDR1 SGHTA, CDR2 FQGNSA. The CDR3 contains 15 residues. Deletions cut 1 base from V and 1 base from J, with 8 bases between. CDR3 residues: CASSLEGLSGNTIYF. The CDR3 nucleotides are TGTGCCAGCAGCTTAGAGGGTTTGTCTGGAAACACCATATATTTT.

This rearrangement joins TRBV19 to TRBJ1-2; D may be TRBD1 (6 bases). This CDR3 comprises 12 residues. Per germline, CDR1 LNHDA and CDR2 SQIVND (reference sequence). V shed 6 bases and J shed 2 bases, with 7 bases lying between them. The CDR3 DNA is TGTGCCAGTAGCGGACAGAACTATGGCTACACCTTC. Its translation: CASSGQNYGYTF.

Ten or more counts support this clonotype. The CDR3: CSARERGTSGRASQETQYF. The CDR3 nucleotides read TGCAGTGCTAGAGAGCGCGGGACTAGCGGGAGGGCCTCCCAAGAGACCCAGTACTTC. The chain recombines TRBV20-1 with TRBJ2-5, with TRBD2 matching 16 bases. This CDR3 is built from 19 residues. The germline V gene has CDR1 DFQATT and CDR2 SNEGSKA (reference sequence). J was trimmed by 1 base and V by 0 bases; bases with no gene match: 8.

This clonotype has a count of ten or more. The chain combines TRBV11-2 with TRBJ2-7, with unresolved D. Per the germline V gene, CDR1 is SGHAT and CDR2 is FQNNGV. V was trimmed by 2 bases and J by 4 bases, leaving 15 bases between them. The CDR3 is made up of 15 amino acids. In DNA, the CDR3 is TGTGCCAGCAGCTTAACTCCGACTTACTCATACGAGCAGTACTTC. It yields the protein CASSLTPTYSYEQYF.

This clonotype occurred many times. The V and J genes are TRBV7-3 and TRBJ1-1; no clear D. Germline V gene lookup returns CDR1 SGHTA and CDR2 FQGTGA. V dropped 0 bases and J dropped 5 bases, with 7 bases sitting between them. The CDR3 runs to 13 residues. This CDR3 is CASSLTYETEAFF. CDR3 nucleotide sequence: TGTGCCAGCAGCTTAACGTATGAGACTGAAGCTTTCTTT.

Worth noting for this clonotype: Germline is not matched at one junction end, which may reflect a read error. The chain has TRBV11-2 and TRBJ1-2; D gene unclear. The germline V gene has CDR1 SGHAT and CDR2 FQNNGV. CDR3 length: 14 residues. The CDR3, as DNA: TGCGCCAGCAGCCAAGAAGACGCGAACTATGGCTACACCTTC. Its protein product is CASSQEDANYGYTF.

Ten or more counts support this clonotype. The V call is TRBV20-1, the J call TRBJ1-6; D is possibly TRBD1 (6 bases). Germline V gives CDR1 DFQATT, CDR2 SNEGSKA (reference sequence). The ends were cut back, 3 bases at V and 7 bases at J, with 16 bases in the middle. The CDR3 totals 15 residues. CDR3 nucleotides: TGCAGTGCTAGCACGGGGGGCCGAGGGAATTCACCCCTCCACTTT. Amino acid sequence: CSASTGGRGNSPLHF.

The table lists this clonotype with many counts. The rearrangement joins TRBV20-1 to TRBJ2-7; 12 bases line up with TRBD2. The CDR3 covers 14 residues. Per germline, CDR1 DFQATT and CDR2 SNEGSKA (reference sequence). V shed 6 bases, J shed 1 base, and the junction held 4 bases outside the gene matches. CDR3 protein: CSAYLAGGSYEQYF. The CDR3 region has the DNA TGCAGTGCGTACCTAGCGGGAGGGTCCTACGAGCAGTACTTC.

This clonotype was counted at least ten times. The chain combines TRBV2 with TRBJ1-5, with 8 bases matching TRBD1. V shed 4 bases and J 2 bases; nucleotides not matched to a gene: 4. CDR3 length: 15 residues. The V gene's germline CDR1 is SNHLY and CDR2 FYNNEI. The CDR3 protein is CASSADRVGNQPQHF. CDR3 nucleotide sequence: TGTGCCAGCAGTGCGGACAGGGTGGGCAATCAGCCCCAGCATTTT.

V usage is TRBV15 and J usage is TRBJ1-5; D is possibly TRBD1 (5 bases). Germline loops: CDR1 LNHNV, CDR2 YYDKDF (reference sequence). The CDR3 totals 13 residues. V was cut by 4 bases and J by 3 bases, with 7 bases left in between. CDR3 residues: CATSTGSNQPQHF. The CDR3 DNA reads as TGTGCCACCAGCACAGGGTCCAATCAGCCCCAGCATTTT. Full variable domain (rest looked up from reference TRBV15 and TRBJ1-5): DAMVIQNPRYQVTQFGKPVTLSCSQTLNHNVMYWYQQKSSQAPKLLFHYYDKDFNNEADTPDNFQSRRPNTSFCFLDIRSPGLGDTAMYLCATSTGSNQPQHFGDGTRLSIL.

The rearrangement joins TRBV25-1 to TRBJ1-1; D is undetermined. The CDR3 totals 14 residues. Looked up from germline, CDR1 is MGHDK and CDR2 is SYGVNS. Deletions cut 6 bases from V and 2 bases from J, with 13 bases between. As DNA, the CDR3 is TGTGCCAGCAGCCAGGACTACCCCAACACTGAAGCTTTCTTT. It yields the protein CASSQDYPNTEAFF.

V is TRBV6-1 and J is TRBJ2-3; 14 nucleotides agree with TRBD2. V was pared by 7 bases and J by 8 bases, with 14 bases of the junction left unmatched. The CDR3 totals 17 residues. The germline CDR1 and CDR2 sequences are MNHNS and SASEGT. In nucleotides, the CDR3 is TGTGCCAGCAATCCCATACGACTAGCGGGGGGGCAGGGTACGCAGTATTTT. It translates to CASNPIRLAGGQGTQYF.

This clonotype has at least ten counts. The chain carries TRBV20-1 and TRBJ2-1; D might be TRBD1 or TRBD2, each matching 5 bases. The germline gives CDR1 DFQATT, CDR2 SNEGSKA (reference sequence). This CDR3 is built from 14 residues. V was cut by 5 bases and J by 0 bases, with 11 bases left in between. The CDR3 DNA is TGCAGTGCTGGGGGACCGAGCTCCTACAATGAGCAGTTCTTC. Protein: CSAGGPSSYNEQFF.

The chain recombines TRBV7-9 with TRBJ2-6; 11 positions match TRBD2. Germline CDR1 reads SEHNR; CDR2 reads FQNEAQ (reference sequence). The CDR3 consists of 19 residues. J was trimmed by 3 bases and V by 5 bases; bases with no gene match: 12. The CDR3 DNA is TGTGCCAGCAGCCCCCCCAGGATAGCGGGAGGGCATGGGGCCAACGTCCTGACTTTC. Translation: CASSPPRIAGGHGANVLTF.

The sample holds many counts of this clonotype. Its ends do not fully match the called genes, so a read error is possible. The J gene is TRBJ1-1, the V gene TRBV7-8; D uncertain. From germline, CDR1 is SGHVS and CDR2 FQNEAQ. The CDR3 is 14 amino acids. DNA of the CDR3: TGTGCCAGCAGCTTCGCAGGACTGAACGCTGAAGCTTTCTTT. This sequence encodes CASSFAGLNAEAFF.

There are a few counts of this clonotype. A much larger clone sits a single nucleotide away, making a read error possible. The rearrangement joins TRBV11-2 to TRBJ2-7; TRBD1 matches at 10 bases. The CDR3 runs to 14 residues. CDR1 and CDR2 (germline): SGHAT, FQNNGV. Trimming at V came to 3 bases and at J to 3 bases, leaving 2 bases not matched to a gene. As DNA, the CDR3 is TGTGCCAGCAGCTTTGGGACAGGGGACTACGAGCAGTACTTC. This codes for CASSFGTGDYEQYF.

This clonotype was counted many times. The genes are TRBV5-6 and TRBJ1-3, with 7 nucleotides matching TRBD1. With 4 bases clipped from V and 0 bases from J, the junction kept 4 bases outside the gene matches. Looked up from germline, CDR1 is SGHDT and CDR2 is YYEEEE. The CDR3 consists of 15 residues. The CDR3 nucleotides are TGTGCCAGCAGCCGGGACAGTTTCTCTGGAAACACCATATATTTT. Translating gives CASSRDSFSGNTIYF.

The rearrangement links TRBV7-3 to TRBJ2-3, with 15 bases matching TRBD2. The CDR3 totals 16 residues. Looked up from germline, CDR1 is SGHTA and CDR2 is FQGTGA. J lost 4 bases, V lost 6 bases, and 5 bases had no gene match. CDR3 protein: CASSMGLAGGADTQYF. The CDR3 nucleotides read TGTGCCAGCAGTATGGGACTAGCGGGGGGCGCAGATACGCAGTATTTT. The whole variable domain, remainder taken from reference TRBV7-3 and TRBJ2-3, is GAGVSQTPSNKVTEKGKYVELRCDPISGHTALYWYRQSLGQGPEFLIYFQGTGAADDSGLPNDRFFAVRPEGSVSTLKIQRTERGDSAVYLCASSMGLAGGADTQYFGPGTRLTVL.

The J gene is TRBJ2-7, the V gene TRBV3-1, with TRBD2 as a possible D gene (6 bases). The CDR3 sequence is 13 residues long. CDR1 is LGHDT, CDR2 YNNKEL, per germline (reference sequence). Trimming shortened V by 2 bases and J by 9 bases, and 14 bases separated the two germline ends. The CDR3 loop is CASSQPRGAGQYF. The CDR3 nucleotides are TGTGCCAGCAGCCAACCCCGCGGGGCCGGGCAGTACTTC.

V is TRBV6-5 and J is TRBJ1-2; D possibly corresponds to TRBD1 (6 bases). Looked up from germline, CDR1 is MNHEY and CDR2 is SVGAGI. This CDR3 is 14 amino acids long. V lost 2 bases, J lost 4 bases, and 11 bases lay in between. The CDR3 region has the DNA TGTGCCAGCAGTTACGCATCCAGGGGCTATGGCTACACCTTC. Its protein product is CASSYASRGYGYTF.

This clonotype was picked up many times. The chain employs TRBV20-1 and TRBJ2-5; D is possibly TRBD1 or TRBD2 (5 bases each). Germline V lookup: CDR1 DFQATT, CDR2 SNEGSKA (reference sequence). The CDR3 sequence is 14 residues long. V lost 1 base and J 5 bases, leaving 14 bases between the germline ends. CDR3 amino acids: CSARGSGWGETQYF. For the CDR3, the DNA is TGCAGTGCTAGAGGATCAGGGTGGGGGGAGACCCAGTACTTC.